Listed here are 8 T cell receptor beta chains from one sample, sequenced in a study of blood T cell repertoires in COVID-19. The method was immunoSEQ multiplex PCR; TCRdb's version includes in-frame clones alone and lacks a portion of them. The sample consists of some 96,000 clones, about 80% of them appearing once. Sequencing was done on a sample of peripheral blood. Receptor source: a man aged 65-85 years with active or convalescent COVID-19.

V and J are TRBV19 and TRBJ1-5, with a possible D match to TRBD1 (6 bases). The CDR3 loop spans 17 amino acids. Trimming removed 2 bases from V and 2 bases from J, with 16 bases in between. Germline CDR1 is LNHDA and CDR2 is SQIVND (reference sequence). The CDR3 loop reads CASSIPTQGWGNQPQHF. In DNA, the CDR3 is TGTGCCAGTAGTATACCCACACAGGGTTGGGGCAATCAGCCCCAGCATTTT.

The chain employs TRBV4-1 and TRBJ2-7; TRBD1 matches at 9 bases. Germline values: CDR1 MGHRA, CDR2 YSYEKL. V was clipped by 4 bases and J by 6 bases; unmatched bases: 7. The CDR3 has 14 amino acids. The CDR3 DNA sequence: TGCGCCAGCAGCCGACCGGGACAGGGAAGCGAGCAGTACTTC. This sequence encodes CASSRPGQGSEQYF.

V usage is TRBV4-3 and J usage is TRBJ2-7; TRBD2 is a possible D gene (5 bases). Trimming stripped 3 bases from V and 3 bases from J, with 12 bases between. Germline loops: CDR1 LGHNA, CDR2 YSLEER. This CDR3 is built from 14 residues. CDR3 coding DNA: TGCGCCAGCAGCCAGGGCAGGACTCACTACGAGCAGTACTTC. Its translation is CASSQGRTHYEQYF.

The J gene is TRBJ2-6, the V gene TRBV2; no clear D. The CDR3 runs 15 residues. V was pared by 4 bases and J by 2 bases, with 9 bases between. Germline V gives CDR1 SNHLY, CDR2 FYNNEI. The CDR3 spells CASSVGLAGANVLTF. The CDR3 coding sequence is TGTGCCAGCAGTGTCGGGTTGGCTGGGGCCAACGTCCTGACTTTC.

The CDR3 loop is CASSLAERASKDGYTF. CDR3 in DNA: TGTGCCAGCAGCTTGGCCGAGCGGGCCTCCAAGGATGGCTACACCTTC. The genes are TRBV5-5 and TRBJ1-2; no clear D. This CDR3 is 16 amino acids long. Germline assignment: CDR1 SGHKS and CDR2 YYEKEE (reference sequence). With 0 bases removed from V and 6 bases from J, the gap between germline ends came to 18 bases.

The chain has TRBV5-1 and TRBJ1-2, with 11 bases matching TRBD1. This CDR3 has 17 residues. V trimming: 4 bases; J trimming: 7 bases; junction bases outside the gene matches: 15. Germline CDR1 reads SGHRS; CDR2 reads YFSETQ. For the CDR3, the DNA is TGCGCCAGCAGCCCGTCGTTGTGGGGACAGGGGGTAGGTGGCTACACCTTC. This gives the protein CASSPSLWGQGVGGYTF.

This sequence joins TRBV6-5 and TRBJ2-7, with D unresolved. Germline CDR1 reads MNHEY; CDR2 reads SVGAGI. With 0 bases removed from V and 2 bases from J, the gap between germline ends came to 8 bases. The CDR3 consists of 14 residues. CDR3 nucleotides: TGTGCCAGCAGTTACTCGGGCTCCCCCTACGAGCAGTACTTC. Its translation: CASSYSGSPYEQYF.

The chain recombines TRBV7-2 with TRBJ1-5, with a possible D match to TRBD1 (6 bases). Germline loops: CDR1 SGHTA, CDR2 FQGNSA. Trimming stripped 5 bases from V and 0 bases from J, with 11 bases between. The CDR3 is 15 residues long. DNA for the CDR3: TGTGCCAGCAGCCCTCAGGGGAATAGCAATCAGCCCCAGCATTTT. Protein sequence: CASSPQGNSNQPQHF.